The clone carrying this T cell receptor beta chain appeared a few times. Its antigen is still unknown. The source of the sample is a study of T cell responses to AZD1222 COVID-19 vaccine. General observations from the study: The repertoires were collected only after the peak T cell response.

This table comes from immunoSEQ multiplex PCR, and its TCRdb copy is limited to in-frame clones, with some not included. The sample consists of 99,000 or so clones, 82% of them appearing once. V gave up 6 bases and J gave up 8 bases, with 17 bases separating them. Germline CDR1 is SGHDT and CDR2 is YYEEEE. This CDR3 has 13 residues. The TCR originated in an adult in good health. This chain joins TRBV5-6 and TRBJ1-1; tentatively, D is TRBD1 (5 bases). The sample was peripheral blood, taken on day 0 of AZD1222 vaccination. The CDR3 sequence: CASTSYGRTEAFF. The CDR3 DNA is TGTGCCAGCACTTCTTATGGACGGACAGAAGCTTTCTTT.